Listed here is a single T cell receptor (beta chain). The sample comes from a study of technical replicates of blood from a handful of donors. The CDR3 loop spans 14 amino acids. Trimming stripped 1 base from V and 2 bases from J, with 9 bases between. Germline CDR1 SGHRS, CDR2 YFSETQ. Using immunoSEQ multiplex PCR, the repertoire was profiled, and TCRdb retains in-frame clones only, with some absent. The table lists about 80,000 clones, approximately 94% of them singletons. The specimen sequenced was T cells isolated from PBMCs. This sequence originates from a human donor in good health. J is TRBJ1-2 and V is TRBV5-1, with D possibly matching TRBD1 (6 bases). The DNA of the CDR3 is TGCGCCAGCAGCTTGACAGGGTCCAACTATGGCTACACCTTC. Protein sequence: CASSLTGSNYGYTF. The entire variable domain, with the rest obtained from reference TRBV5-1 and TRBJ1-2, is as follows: KAGVTQTPRYLIKTRGQQVTLSCSPISGHRSVSWYQQTPGQGLQFLFEYFSETQRNKGNFPGRFSGRQFSNSRSEMNVSTLELGDSALYLCASSLTGSNYGYTFGSGTRLTVV.